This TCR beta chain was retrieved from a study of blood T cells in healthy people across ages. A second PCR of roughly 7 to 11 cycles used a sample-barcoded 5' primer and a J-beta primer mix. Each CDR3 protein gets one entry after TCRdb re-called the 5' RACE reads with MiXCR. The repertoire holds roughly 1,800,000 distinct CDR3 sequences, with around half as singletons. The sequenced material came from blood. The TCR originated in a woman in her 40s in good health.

The CDR3 nucleotides read TGTGCCAGCAGCTCACAGGGCGGCGGGGAGACCCAGTACTTC. Translated: CASSSQGGGETQYF. The V gene is TRBV5-6, the J gene TRBJ2-5; perhaps TRBD1 as D (6 bases). V shed 3 bases and J shed 5 bases, with 14 bases lying between them. Germline V gives CDR1 SGHDT, CDR2 YYEEEE. The CDR3 covers 14 residues.